The 26 T cell receptor beta chains given below trace back to one sample, sequenced in a study of tumor-infiltrating lymphocytes in oesophageal squamous cell carcinoma. TCRdb redid the calling of the PCR reads with MiXCR, one entry per CDR3 protein. The repertoire holds approximately 20,000 distinct CDR3 sequences, around 40% seen once, with 15% to 20% in the top ten. Sequencing was performed on esophageal tumor tissue. These receptors all stem from a male donor with esophageal squamous cell carcinoma.

This clonotype has only a few counts. The V and J genes are TRBV7-6 and TRBJ2-1; D not resolved. The germline V gene encodes CDR1 SGHVS and CDR2 FNYEAQ. The V and J ends lost 0 bases and 6 bases respectively, with 6 bases between them. The CDR3 is 13 residues long. Here the CDR3 reads CASSLALSNEQFF. In nucleotides, the CDR3 is TGTGCCAGCAGCTTAGCGCTGTCCAATGAGCAGTTCTTC. Combining the CDR3 with reference TRBV7-6 and TRBJ2-1 gives the whole variable domain GAGVSQSPRYKVTKRGQDVALRCDPISGHVSLYWYRQALGQGPEFLTYFNYEAQQDKSGLPNDRFSAERPEGSISTLTIQRTEQRDSAMYRCASSLALSNEQFFGPGTRLTVL.

This clonotype was observed a few times. The chain is built from TRBV12-3 or TRBV12-4 and TRBJ1-2, with D perhaps matching TRBD1 (6 bases). This CDR3 is 14 amino acids long. Trimming pared 5 bases from V and 5 bases from J, leaving 15 bases between. CDR3 nucleotides: TGTGCCAGCAGTAGTACAGGGTTCCCTTATGGCTACACCTTC. Its protein product is CASSSTGFPYGYTF.

Regarding this clonotype: The conserved phenylalanine or tryptophan is not found at the CDR3 terminus, so this likely reflects a read error. The limits of the CDR3 on the DNA are not certain, so only TCRdb's listed CDR3 is given. The J gene is TRBJ2-5, the V gene TRBV19; the table gives TRBD2 as D, unverified against the DNA. Looked up from germline, CDR1 is LNHDA and CDR2 is SQIVND (reference sequence). Including both end residues, the CDR3 is 16 amino acids long. The CDR3 here is CASSPSGVNYGYTFGS.

This clonotype has a count of ten or more. This chain joins TRBV6-1 and TRBJ1-4; D is perhaps TRBD1 (5 bases). Germline CDR1 and CDR2: MNHNS and SASEGT. Trimming took 5 bases from V and 7 from J, leaving 8 bases between them. This CDR3 is 12 amino acids long. The CDR3 nucleotides read TGTGCCAGCAGTCGACAGTTTGAAAAACTGTTTTTT. This gives the protein CASSRQFEKLFF.

The CDR3 here is CASSELAGGNEQFF. The CDR3 DNA reads as TGTGCCAGCAGTGAATTAGCGGGAGGGAATGAGCAGTTCTTC. The V and J genes are TRBV7-3 and TRBJ2-1, with TRBD2 matching 11 bases. Germline V gene lookup returns CDR1 SGHTA and CDR2 FQGTGA. The CDR3 totals 14 residues. With 6 bases clipped from V and 7 bases from J, the junction kept 5 bases outside the gene matches.

This sequence joins TRBV11-1 and TRBJ2-5; maybe TRBD2 (5 bases). The closer fit of TRBJ2-1 to the DNA end suggests the J call may be wrong. This CDR3 contains 14 residues. Germline V gives CDR1 SGHAT, CDR2 FQDESV (reference sequence). The CDR3 is CASSGDGVLDEQFF. In nucleotides, the CDR3 is TGTGCCAGCAGCGGAGACGGGGTTTTGGATGAGCAGTTCTTC.

To note about this clonotype: The CDR3 ends on some other residue instead of the conserved phenylalanine or tryptophan, so this is likely a read error. The limits of the CDR3 on the DNA are not certain, so only TCRdb's listed CDR3 is given. The chain couples TRBV18 to TRBJ2-7; the table's D call of TRBD2 was not tested on the DNA. The length of the CDR3 is 17 amino acids, counting both ends. Germline CDR1 and CDR2: KGHSH and LQKENI. This chain's CDR3 is CASSPDRTADYGYTFGS.

This clonotype has ten or more counts. This sequence joins TRBV10-3 and TRBJ1-1, with 8 bases lining up with TRBD1. The CDR3 has 15 amino acids. Germline loops: CDR1 ENHRY, CDR2 SYGVKD. Trimming took 6 bases from V and 2 from J; bases not matched to a gene: 8. The CDR3: CAIRRDRGRNTEAFF. CDR3 DNA sequence: TGTGCCATCAGAAGAGACAGGGGCCGAAACACTGAAGCTTTCTTT.

The chain has TRBV23-1 and TRBJ2-4; possibly TRBD1 for D (6 bases). Near its end, the DNA agrees better with TRBJ2-6, so the J call may be wrong. TRBV23-1 is an open reading frame, and its role is uncertain. The CDR3 runs 16 residues. This chain's CDR3 is CASSRRGPVGANVLTF. CDR3 bases: TGCGCCAGCAGCCGCAGGGGCCCTGTTGGGGCCAACGTCCTGACTTTC.

In this sample, this clonotype turned up many times. A much larger clone sits a single nucleotide away, making a read error possible. The J gene is TRBJ2-7, the V gene TRBV7-3; possibly TRBD2 for D (5 bases). Trimming left V 2 bases short and J 7 bases short, with 12 bases between. CDR3 length: 13 residues. Per the germline V gene, CDR1 is SGHTA and CDR2 is FQGTGA. CDR3 sequence reads: CASSLGLNNEQYF. CDR3 nucleotides: TGTGCCAGCAGCTTAGGACTGAACAATGAGCAGTACTTC.

The genes are TRBV5-6 and TRBJ1-3; D unresolved. Germline V gives CDR1 SGHDT, CDR2 YYEEEE. V lost 3 bases, J lost 0 bases, and 10 bases lay in between. The CDR3 is 15 residues long. Here the CDR3 DNA reads TGTGCCAGCAGCTCGGCAGTGACCTCTGGAAACACCATATATTTT. Protein: CASSSAVTSGNTIYF.

This clonotype was seen repeatedly, ten times or more. This chain joins TRBV5-4 and TRBJ2-5; 12 bases match TRBD2. Germline lookup yields CDR1 SGHNT and CDR2 YYREEE (reference sequence). This CDR3 contains 15 residues. V was clipped by 1 base and J by 3 bases; unmatched bases: 1. The CDR3 spells CASSLRLAGEETQYF. The CDR3 DNA follows: TGTGCCAGCAGCTTGAGACTAGCGGGGGAAGAGACCCAGTACTTC.

The chain recombines TRBV7-2 with TRBJ1-2; D might be TRBD1 (6 bases). CDR1 is SGHTA, CDR2 FQGNSA, per germline. This CDR3 is 13 amino acids long. Trimming left V 3 bases short and J 7 bases short, with 12 bases between. The CDR3 region is CASSFQGSGGYTF. CDR3 nucleotides: TGTGCCAGCAGCTTCCAGGGGTCGGGTGGCTACACCTTC. Variable domain in full (rest from reference TRBV7-2 and TRBJ1-2): GAGVSQSPSNKVTEKGKDVELRCDPISGHTALYWYRQSLGQGLEFLIYFQGNSAPDKSGLPSDRFSAERTGGSVSTLTIQRTQQEDSAVYLCASSFQGSGGYTFGSGTRLTVV.

To note about this clonotype: One base away lies a much larger clone, so this may be a sequencing read error. The gene calls are TRBV7-3 and TRBJ2-3; maybe TRBD1 (7 bases). From germline, CDR1 is SGHTA and CDR2 FQGTGA. Trimming removed 5 bases at V and 14 bases at J, with 26 bases between. There are 15 residues in the CDR3. The CDR3 sequence: CASSPTGRDTGELYF. Here the CDR3 DNA reads TGTGCCAGCAGCCCGACAGGGCGGGACACCGGGGAGCTGTATTTT.

The CDR3 here is CASSLGPGRETQYF. The CDR3 region has the DNA TGTGCCAGCAGTTTGGGCCCGGGACGTGAGACCCAGTACTTC. J is TRBJ2-5 and V is TRBV12-3 or TRBV12-4, with D perhaps matching TRBD1 or TRBD2 (5 bases each). Trimming took off 3 bases at V and 5 bases at J, with 13 bases between the two ends. This CDR3 is built from 14 residues.

This clonotype was counted between two and nine times. A much larger clone sits a single nucleotide away, making a read error possible. V is TRBV5-1 and J is TRBJ2-5, with 10 positions matching TRBD2. CDR3 length: 18 amino acids. V lost 0 bases, J lost 11 bases, and 19 bases stayed unmatched. The germline V gene has CDR1 SGHRS and CDR2 YFSETQ. The CDR3 loop is CASSLEASGRLSYNEQYF. CDR3 DNA: TGCGCCAGCAGCTTGGAGGCTAGCGGGAGACTATCCTACAATGAGCAGTACTTC.

This clonotype has at least ten counts. J is TRBJ1-2 and V is TRBV5-1; 7 bases are shared with TRBD1. Germline CDR1 and CDR2: SGHRS and YFSETQ. The V and J ends lost 2 bases and 3 bases, in that order; junction bases with no gene match: 4. The CDR3 contains 14 residues. CDR3 region: CASSLQGHHYGYTF. The CDR3 region has the DNA TGCGCCAGCAGCTTACAGGGGCACCACTATGGCTACACCTTC.

This clonotype has just a few counts. The CDR3, as DNA: TGTGCCAGCGGCCGTCAGGGGTACGCGAATGGCTACACCTTC. This sequence encodes CASGRQGYANGYTF. The chain joins TRBV7-2 to TRBJ1-2; D possibly corresponds to TRBD1 (6 bases). CDR3 size: 14 residues. Germline-derived CDR1 and CDR2 are SGHTA and FQGNSA. The ends were cut back, 8 bases at V and 6 bases at J, with 19 bases in the middle. Based on the CDR3 plus reference TRBV7-2 and TRBJ1-2, the full variable domain is GAGVSQSPSNKVTEKGKDVELRCDPISGHTALYWYRQSLGQGLEFLIYFQGNSAPDKSGLPSDRFSAERTGGSVSTLTIQRTQQEDSAVYLCASGRQGYANGYTFGSGTRLTVV.

Only a few counts were recorded for this clonotype. This chain uses TRBV18 with TRBJ1-4, with 7 bases matching TRBD1. This CDR3 contains 17 residues. Germline CDR1 is KGHSH and CDR2 is LQKENI. V dropped 3 bases and J dropped 6; count of bases not matched to a gene: 13. The CDR3 protein is CASSPGTDPVGYEKLFF. CDR3 sequence (DNA): TGTGCCAGCTCACCGGGGACAGACCCCGTAGGTTATGAAAAACTGTTTTTT.

Remarks on this clonotype: Given the absence of the conserved phenylalanine or tryptophan at the CDR3 end, a read error is likely. It is unclear where the CDR3 begins or ends on the DNA, so no DNA is shown, and the CDR3 is as TCRdb lists it. The rearrangement uses TRBV6-6 and TRBJ2-1; the D call in the table, TRBD2, was not verified against the DNA. Germline CDR1 and CDR2: MNHNY and SVGAGI (reference sequence). The CDR3 is 9 residues long, ends included. This chain's CDR3 is CASTDGLAG.

This clonotype has just a few counts. The CDR3 sequence is CASSVGGSSYNEQYF. As DNA, the CDR3 is TGTGCCAGCAGCGTGGGGGGAAGCTCCTACAATGAGCAGTACTTC. J is TRBJ2-1 and V is TRBV9; the D gene is possibly TRBD2 (6 bases). The tail of the sequence fits TRBJ2-7 better, so the J call may be wrong. The CDR3 is made up of 15 amino acids. From germline, CDR1 is SGDLS and CDR2 YYNGEE.

This clonotype was detected a few times. Lacking the conserved final phenylalanine or tryptophan, this CDR3 likely reflects a read error. Because the CDR3's place on the DNA is in doubt, the DNA is left out and the CDR3 is given as listed by TCRdb. This rearrangement joins TRBV7-3 to TRBJ2-1; the table's D call TRBD2 went unverified against the DNA. The CDR3 contains 17 residues when both ends are counted. Germline V gene lookup returns CDR1 SGHTA and CDR2 FQGTGA. This chain's CDR3 is CASSLTFSRNYGYTFGS.

In regard to this clonotype: Just one base apart from a much larger clone, this may be a read error. The rearrangement uses TRBV4-2 and TRBJ2-1; the match to TRBD2 covers 8 bases. The junction had 10 bases not matched to a gene; V was cut back by 2 bases and J by 10 bases. Germline CDR1 LGHNA, CDR2 YNFKEQ. The CDR3 runs to 15 residues. As DNA, the CDR3 is TGTGCCAGCAGCCAAAGTTTGGCTAGCGGGTACGAGCAGTTCTTC. It codes for CASSQSLASGYEQFF.

Comments on this clonotype: A much larger clone lies a single base off, so this may be a read error. The V call is TRBV6-6, the J call TRBJ2-3; D remains ambiguous. This CDR3 is built from 13 residues. Germline CDR1 is MNHNY and CDR2 is SVGAGI (reference sequence). Trimming cost V 4 bases and J 2 bases, with 7 bases left between them. The CDR3 reads CASSLQNTDTQYF. In nucleotides, the CDR3 is TGTGCCAGCAGTTTACAGAACACAGATACGCAGTATTTT.

There are many counts of this clonotype. J is TRBJ2-4 and V is TRBV5-3, with TRBD2 as a possible D gene (5 bases). TRBV5-3 is known as an ORF, though its function is uncertain. The CDR3 sequence is 18 residues long. The V end lost 4 bases, the J end lost 0 bases, and 20 bases lay between the germline ends. DNA for the CDR3: TGTGCCAGAAGCGCCCGTTACCGGGAAACCTTAGCCAAAAACATTCAGTACTTC. This sequence encodes CARSARYRETLAKNIQYF.

This clonotype was detected ten times or more. J is TRBJ1-1 and V is TRBV4-1, with D uncertain. Trimming cost V 4 bases and J 3 bases, with 12 bases left between them. Per the germline V gene, CDR1 is MGHRA and CDR2 is YSYEKL. There are 14 residues in the CDR3. CDR3 amino acids: CASSPQLGDTEAFF. The CDR3, as DNA: TGCGCCAGCAGCCCCCAGCTCGGGGACACTGAAGCTTTCTTT.